These 10 T cell receptor beta chains originate from one sample sequenced in a study of glioma-infiltrating T cells after dendritic cell vaccination. Time point given: after dendritic cell vaccination, including at tumor progression/relapse. The assay was immunoSEQ multiplex PCR, and TCRdb's table has in-frame clones only and misses some. The sample holds more than 95,000 clones; about 85% are singletons and the top ten take under 6.5%. The sample was blood, taken after dendritic cell vaccination. The receptors were gathered from a human donor with glioblastoma.

The chain is built from TRBV28 and TRBJ2-1; 7 bases match TRBD2. The germline V gene has CDR1 MDHEN and CDR2 SYDVKM. J was trimmed by 3 bases and V by 6 bases; bases with no gene match: 11. This CDR3 spans 16 amino acids. This CDR3 reads CASRLLASGNYNEQFF. As DNA, the CDR3 is TGTGCCAGCAGATTACTGGCTAGCGGAAACTACAATGAGCAGTTCTTC.

This chain joins TRBV7-3 and TRBJ2-2; no clear D gene. CDR1 SGHTA and CDR2 FQGTGA come from the germline V gene. The CDR3 totals 13 residues. Between the trimmed V and J ends, which lost 5 bases and 4 bases, there was a span of 8 bases. The CDR3: CASSLTGTGELFF. CDR3 DNA sequence: TGTGCCAGCAGCCTCACCGGCACCGGGGAGCTGTTTTTT.

This chain links TRBV5-1 with TRBJ2-2; weak D call: TRBD1 (6 bases). CDR1 is SGHRS and CDR2 is YFSETQ in the germline V gene. The CDR3 has 13 residues. The ends were cut back, 6 bases at V and 4 bases at J, with 10 bases in the middle. The CDR3 coding sequence is TGCGCCAGCAAAGGGGGTAGCACCGGGGAGCTGTTTTTT. It translates to CASKGGSTGELFF. Drawing the rest from reference TRBV5-1 and TRBJ2-2, the complete variable domain is KAGVTQTPRYLIKTRGQQVTLSCSPISGHRSVSWYQQTPGQGLQFLFEYFSETQRNKGNFPGRFSGRQFSNSRSEMNVSTLELGDSALYLCASKGGSTGELFFGEGSRLTVL.

The chain recombines TRBV11-2 with TRBJ2-7; D is possibly TRBD2 (6 bases). Trimming removed 5 bases at V and 10 bases at J, with 18 bases between. This CDR3 is built from 13 residues. CDR1 and CDR2 from the germline V gene are SGHAT and FQNNGV. Written as DNA, the CDR3 is TGTGCCAGCAGCACGGGACTGGGTTCTTCACAGTACTTC. Residues: CASSTGLGSSQYF.

This chain uses TRBV6-5 with TRBJ1-1, with TRBD1 as a possible D gene (6 bases). Per the germline V gene, CDR1 is MNHEY and CDR2 is SVGAGI. V was pared by 0 bases and J by 3 bases, with 8 bases between. This CDR3 comprises 14 residues. The CDR3 protein is CASSYSYRDTEAFF. The CDR3 bases are TGTGCCAGCAGTTACTCGTACAGGGACACTGAAGCTTTCTTT.

This clone has more than one count but fewer than ten. The chain employs TRBV2 and TRBJ2-5; 9 bases line up with TRBD1. Germline loops: CDR1 SNHLY, CDR2 FYNNEI. V was clipped by 5 bases and J by 7 bases; unmatched bases: 8. There are 14 residues in the CDR3. DNA for the CDR3: TGTGCCAGCAGTCCCCGGGACAGGGTGAGGACCCAGTACTTC. Protein: CASSPRDRVRTQYF.

The chain uses TRBV5-1 and TRBJ1-1; 7 bases are a match to TRBD1. V lost 1 base, J lost 5 bases, and 5 bases stayed unmatched. The CDR3 extends over 14 amino acids. The germline CDR1 and CDR2 sequences are SGHRS and YFSETQ. The CDR3 reads CASSLRTGGTEAFF. The CDR3 nucleotides read TGCGCCAGCAGCTTGAGGACAGGTGGGACTGAAGCTTTCTTT.

The table lists this clone with a count of one. The chain couples TRBV7-2 to TRBJ1-5, with 7 bases that match TRBD1. Germline CDR1 and CDR2: SGHTA and FQGNSA. This CDR3 is built from 14 residues. The V segment lost 5 bases and the J segment 1 base; nucleotides outside the gene matches: 2. Here the CDR3 DNA reads TGTGCCAGCAGCACGACAGGGAGCAATCAGCCCCAGCATTTT. Its translation: CASSTTGSNQPQHF. The variable domain in full, with the rest retrieved from reference TRBV7-2 and TRBJ1-5, is GAGVSQSPSNKVTEKGKDVELRCDPISGHTALYWYRQSLGQGLEFLIYFQGNSAPDKSGLPSDRFSAERTGGSVSTLTIQRTQQEDSAVYLCASSTTGSNQPQHFGDGTRLSIL.

The V gene is TRBV27, the J gene TRBJ1-4; tentatively, D is TRBD1 (5 bases). The CDR3 is made up of 14 amino acids. The germline CDR1 and CDR2 sequences are MNHEY and SMNVEV (reference sequence). Trimming shortened V by 4 bases and J by 8 bases, and 14 bases separated the two germline ends. The CDR3 DNA reads as TGTGCCAGCAGTTCTTTAGGAGGGGTCGAAAAACTGTTTTTT. Encoded protein: CASSSLGGVEKLFF.

V usage is TRBV7-3 and J usage is TRBJ2-3; maybe TRBD2 (6 bases). The CDR3 extends over 15 amino acids. V was trimmed by 5 bases and J by 0 bases, leaving 12 bases between them. Germline V gene sequence: CDR1 SGHTA, CDR2 FQGTGA. CDR3 in DNA: TGTGCCAGCAGCGTGGGACTCTCTAGCACAGATACGCAGTATTTT. This gives the protein CASSVGLSSTDTQYF.